Below, one TCR beta chain is given with its context. PCR was performed using 60 Vbeta and 13 Jbeta primers. TCRdb's copy holds only in-frame clones and misses some; the assay was immunoSEQ multiplex PCR. Among about 130,000 clones listed, approximately 78% were seen once. This entry is derived from a study of cytomegalovirus exposure and HLA in healthy donors. The TCR was taken from a woman in her forties in good health and CMV-seropositive. Sequences were obtained from PBMCs.

The CDR3: CAISEGTGGEQYF. The DNA for the CDR3 is TGTGCCATCAGTGAGGGGACAGGCGGGGAGCAGTACTTC. This chain joins TRBV10-3 and TRBJ2-7; 8 bases fit TRBD1. The length of the CDR3 is 13 residues. Germline loops: CDR1 ENHRY, CDR2 SYGVKD. V dropped 2 bases and J dropped 7; count of bases not matched to a gene: 4.